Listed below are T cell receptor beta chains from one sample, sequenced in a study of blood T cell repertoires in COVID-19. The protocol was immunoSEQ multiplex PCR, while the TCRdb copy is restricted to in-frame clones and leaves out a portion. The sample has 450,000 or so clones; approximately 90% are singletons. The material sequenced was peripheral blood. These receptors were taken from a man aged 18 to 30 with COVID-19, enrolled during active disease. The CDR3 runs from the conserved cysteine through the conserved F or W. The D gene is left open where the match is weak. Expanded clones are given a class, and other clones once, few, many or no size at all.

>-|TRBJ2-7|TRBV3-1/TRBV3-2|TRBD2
CASSQQGLAVSYEQYF
TGTGCCAGCAGCCAGCAAGGCCTAGCGGTGTCCTACGAGCAGTACTTC
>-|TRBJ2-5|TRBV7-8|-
CASSPGGAETQYF
TGTGCCAGCAGCCCCGGAGGCGCAGAGACCCAGTACTTC
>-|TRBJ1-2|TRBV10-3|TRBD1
CAISEGTGTVNYGYTF
TGTGCCATCAGTGAGGGGACCGGGACAGTGAACTATGGCTACACCTTC
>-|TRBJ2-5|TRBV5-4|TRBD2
CASSPAGLAGASETQYF
TGTGCCAGCAGCCCGGCGGGGCTAGCGGGAGCCAGCGAGACCCAGTACTTC
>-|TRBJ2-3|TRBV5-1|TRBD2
CASSLWRGSTDTQYF
TGCGCCAGCAGCTTGTGGCGGGGGAGCACAGATACGCAGTATTTT
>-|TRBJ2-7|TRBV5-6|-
CASSFSAPGYEQYF
TGTGCCAGCAGCTTCTCAGCGCCCGGTTACGAGCAGTACTTC
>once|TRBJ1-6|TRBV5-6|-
CASSSQTDNSPLHF
TGTGCCAGCAGCTCCCAGACAGATAATTCACCCCTCCACTTT
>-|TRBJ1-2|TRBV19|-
CASSMAGSIVYGYTF
TGTGCCAGTAGTATGGCAGGGTCAATCGTCTATGGCTACACCTTC
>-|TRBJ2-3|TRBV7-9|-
CASSLRGRWYF
TGTGCCAGCAGCCTACGCGGAAGATGGTATTTT
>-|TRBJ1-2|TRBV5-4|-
CASSSTGSSNYGYTF
TGTGCCAGCAGTTCTACAGGGTCCAGCAACTATGGCTACACCTTC
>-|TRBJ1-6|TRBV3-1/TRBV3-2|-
CASSTSQGRNSPLHF
TGTGCCAGCAGCACTTCTCAGGGTAGGAATTCACCCCTCCACTTT
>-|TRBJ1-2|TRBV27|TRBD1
CASSLSRGHGHGYTF
TGTGCCAGCAGTTTATCGAGGGGGCACGGTCATGGCTACACCTTC
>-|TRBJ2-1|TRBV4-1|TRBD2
CASSQDRSGRAQFF
TGCGCCAGCAGCCAAGATCGTAGCGGGAGGGCCCAGTTCTTC
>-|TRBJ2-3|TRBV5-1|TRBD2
CASRLTGTRGADTQYF
TGCGCCAGCAGATTAACCGGGACTAGGGGTGCAGATACGCAGTATTTT
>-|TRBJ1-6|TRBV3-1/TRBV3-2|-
CASSPQISYNSPLHF
TGTGCCAGCAGCCCGCAGATCTCCTATAATTCACCCCTCCACTTT
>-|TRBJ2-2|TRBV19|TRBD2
CASSIWVSGGTGELFF
TGTGCCAGTAGTATATGGGTGAGCGGGGGCACCGGGGAGCTGTTTTTT
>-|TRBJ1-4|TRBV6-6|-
CASSPRGGTFATNEKLFF
TGTGCCAGCAGTCCGCGGGGTGGAACGTTTGCAACTAATGAAAAACTGTTTTTT
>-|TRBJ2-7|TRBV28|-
CASSQLQGTYEQYF
TGTGCCAGCAGTCAACTGCAGGGGACCTACGAGCAGTACTTC
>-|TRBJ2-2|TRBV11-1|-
CASSFQGRTGELFF
TGTGCCAGCAGCTTTCAGGGGAGAACCGGGGAGCTGTTTTTT
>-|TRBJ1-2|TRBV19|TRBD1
CASSATGTGYKGYTF
TGTGCCAGTAGTGCAACCGGGACAGGGTATAAAGGCTACACCTTC
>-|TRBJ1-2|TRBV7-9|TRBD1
CASSRRQGDGYTF
TGTGCCAGCAGCAGACGACAGGGGGATGGCTACACCTTC
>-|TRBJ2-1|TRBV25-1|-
CASSWTALGSYNEQFF
TGTGCCAGCAGCTGGACAGCCCTTGGGTCCTACAATGAGCAGTTCTTC
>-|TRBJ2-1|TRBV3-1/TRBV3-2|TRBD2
CASTPRGLVSYNEQFF
TGTGCCAGCACCCCCCGTGGACTAGTTTCCTACAATGAGCAGTTCTTC
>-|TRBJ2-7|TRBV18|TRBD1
CASSPGTGINSYEQYF
TGTGCCAGCTCACCCGGGACAGGGATCAACTCCTACGAGCAGTACTTC
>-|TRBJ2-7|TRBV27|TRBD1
CASSPDRGYEQYF
TGTGCCAGCAGTCCGGACAGGGGATACGAGCAGTACTTC
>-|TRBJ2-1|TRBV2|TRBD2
CASSFSGGAAQNEQFF
TGTGCCAGCAGTTTTAGCGGGGGGGCTGCGCAAAATGAGCAGTTCTTC
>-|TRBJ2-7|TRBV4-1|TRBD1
CASSQRQGTYEQYF
TGCGCCAGCAGCCAACGACAGGGAACCTACGAGCAGTACTTC
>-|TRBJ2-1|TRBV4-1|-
CASSQDYAGIRPYNEQFF
TGCGCCAGCAGCCAAGATTATGCGGGCATCCGTCCGTACAATGAGCAGTTCTTC
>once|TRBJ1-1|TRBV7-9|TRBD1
CASSWDRGTNEAFF
TGTGCCAGCAGTTGGGACAGGGGGACCAACGAAGCTTTCTTT
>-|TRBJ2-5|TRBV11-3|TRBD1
CASRPAGTGVRETQYF
TGTGCCAGCAGACCAGCCGGGACAGGGGTAAGAGAGACCCAGTACTTC
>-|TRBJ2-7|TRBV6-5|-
CASSYSASTHEQYF
TGTGCCAGCAGTTACTCGGCTAGCACCCACGAGCAGTACTTC
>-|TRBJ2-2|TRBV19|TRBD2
CASSWGGFNTGELFF
TGTGCCAGTAGTTGGGGGGGTTTTAACACCGGGGAGCTGTTTTTT
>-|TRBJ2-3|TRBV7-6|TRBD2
CASSLAGGTSGRRTDTQYF
TGTGCCAGCAGCTTAGCAGGGGGGACTAGCGGGAGAAGGACAGATACGCAGTATTTT
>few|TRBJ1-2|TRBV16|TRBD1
CASSRDSGYTF
TGTGCCAGCAGCCGGGACAGTGGCTACACCTTC
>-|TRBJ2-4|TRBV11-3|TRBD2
CASSPSGGPKNIQYF
TGTGCCAGCAGCCCGAGCGGGGGGCCCAAAAACATTCAGTACTTC
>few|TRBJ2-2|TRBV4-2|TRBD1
CASSPRGQGKTGELFF
TGTGCCAGCAGCCCGAGGGGGCAGGGGAAAACCGGGGAGCTGTTTTTT
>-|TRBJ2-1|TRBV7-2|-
CASSSTSSSYNEQFF
TGTGCCAGCAGCTCCACCTCGAGCTCCTACAATGAGCAGTTCTTC
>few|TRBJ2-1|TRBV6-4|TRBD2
CASSVLAGVHEQFF
TGTGCCAGCAGTGTATTAGCGGGAGTACATGAGCAGTTCTTC
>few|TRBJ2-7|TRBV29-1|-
CSVVSGANTYEQYF
TGCAGCGTTGTCTCAGGGGCCAACACCTACGAGCAGTACTTC
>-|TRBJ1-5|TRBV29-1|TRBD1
CSVGGAGTENQPQHF
TGCAGCGTTGGGGGGGCAGGGACAGAAAATCAGCCCCAGCATTTT
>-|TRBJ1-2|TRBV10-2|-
CASTEGGRDGYTF
TGCGCCAGCACTGAGGGCGGGAGAGATGGCTACACCTTC
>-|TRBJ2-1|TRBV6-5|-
CASAMISGSYNEQFF
TGTGCCAGCGCTATGATTAGCGGCTCCTACAATGAGCAGTTCTTC
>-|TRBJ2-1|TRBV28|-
CASIGVSSYNEQFF
TGTGCCAGCATCGGGGTTAGCTCCTACAATGAGCAGTTCTTC
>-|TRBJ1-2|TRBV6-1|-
CASSEWGDGPYGYTF
TGTGCCAGCAGTGAATGGGGGGACGGCCCATATGGCTACACCTTC
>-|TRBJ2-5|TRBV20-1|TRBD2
CSASLAGGSKETQYF
TGCAGTGCTAGTCTGGCGGGGGGGAGTAAAGAGACCCAGTACTTC
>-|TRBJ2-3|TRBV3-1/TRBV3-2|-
CASSLGGGSTDTQYF
TGTGCCAGCAGCCTAGGAGGAGGGAGCACAGATACGCAGTATTTT
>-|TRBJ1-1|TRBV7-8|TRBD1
CASSAGQGTEAFF
TGTGCCAGCAGCGCTGGACAGGGCACTGAAGCTTTCTTT
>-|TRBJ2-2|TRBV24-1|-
CATSAPGSNTGELFF
TGTGCCACCAGCGCCCCAGGGTCGAACACCGGGGAGCTGTTTTTT
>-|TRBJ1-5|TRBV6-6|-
CASRPTSGGQPQHF
TGTGCCAGCAGACCCACTTCGGGAGGCCAGCCCCAGCATTTT
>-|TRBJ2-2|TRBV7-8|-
CASSRKRANTGELFF
TGTGCCAGCAGCCGAAAGAGGGCGAACACCGGGGAGCTGTTTTTT
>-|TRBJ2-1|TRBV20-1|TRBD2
CSASYSGSSNEQFF
TGCAGTGCTAGTTATAGCGGGAGTAGCAATGAGCAGTTCTTC
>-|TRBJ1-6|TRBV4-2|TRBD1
CASSTGESPLHF
TGTGCCAGCAGCACAGGGGAGTCACCCCTCCACTTT
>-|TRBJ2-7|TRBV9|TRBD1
CASSVGTGIYEQYF
TGTGCCAGCAGCGTCGGGACAGGTATTTACGAGCAGTACTTC
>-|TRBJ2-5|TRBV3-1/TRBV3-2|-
CASSQGHQETQYF
TGTGCCAGCAGCCAAGGGCACCAAGAGACCCAGTACTTC
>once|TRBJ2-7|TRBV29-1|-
CSVEDISGFPYEQYF
TGCAGCGTTGAAGATATATCCGGGTTCCCCTACGAGCAGTACTTC
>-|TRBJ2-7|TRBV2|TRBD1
CASSLGQGDEQYF
TGTGCCAGCAGCCTCGGACAGGGGGACGAGCAGTACTTC
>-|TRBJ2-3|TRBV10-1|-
CASSESRVDTQYF
TGCGCCAGCAGTGAGTCCAGGGTGGATACGCAGTATTTT
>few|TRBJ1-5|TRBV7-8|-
CASSLGSEGQPQHF
TGTGCCAGCAGCTTAGGAAGTGAGGGTCAGCCCCAGCATTTT